This TCR beta chain was identified during a study of blood T cell repertoires in COVID-19. As for the study in general: Samples representing acute and convalescent COVID-19 were sourced from the United States, Italy and Spain. Sources were T cells, B-cell-depleted T cells, or PBMCs; the material itself was cDNA or gDNA.

Authors' methods: From reference gene primer amplification, estimates of nucleated cell counts were derived. TCRdb keeps only in-frame clones here, not all; method: immunoSEQ multiplex PCR. D and trimming were read from the DNA, whereas the V and J calls and clone size are those reported in that table. Counted here are approximately 110,000 clones, around 84% occurring once; the ten biggest clones make up 2.1%. Germline assignment: CDR1 SNHLY and CDR2 FYNNEI. The CDR3 sequence is 15 residues long. The germline V and J ends were trimmed by 3 bases and 4 bases, with 13 bases remaining between them. The sample taken for sequencing was peripheral blood. The TCR sequence derives from a human donor in a cohort sampled during active COVID-19. The chain joins TRBV2 to TRBJ1-3; maybe TRBD1 (5 bases). Written as DNA, the CDR3 is TGTGCCAGCAGTGACATCCAGGGTCTGGGAAACACCATATATTTT. Translated, it gives CASSDIQGLGNTIYF.